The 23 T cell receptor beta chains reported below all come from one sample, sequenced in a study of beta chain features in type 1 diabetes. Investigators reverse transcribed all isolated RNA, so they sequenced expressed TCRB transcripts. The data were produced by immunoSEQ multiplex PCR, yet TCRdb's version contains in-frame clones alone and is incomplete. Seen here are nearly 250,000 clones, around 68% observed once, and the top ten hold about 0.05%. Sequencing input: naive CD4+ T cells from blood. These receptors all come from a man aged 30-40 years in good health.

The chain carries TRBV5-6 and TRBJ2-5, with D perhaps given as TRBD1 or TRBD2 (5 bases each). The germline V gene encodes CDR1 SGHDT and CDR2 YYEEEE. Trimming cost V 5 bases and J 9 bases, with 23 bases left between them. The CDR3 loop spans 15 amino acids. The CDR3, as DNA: TGTGCCAGCAGACTCCTCGGGGCGACCTCGGTAGCCCAGTACTTC. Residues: CASRLLGATSVAQYF.

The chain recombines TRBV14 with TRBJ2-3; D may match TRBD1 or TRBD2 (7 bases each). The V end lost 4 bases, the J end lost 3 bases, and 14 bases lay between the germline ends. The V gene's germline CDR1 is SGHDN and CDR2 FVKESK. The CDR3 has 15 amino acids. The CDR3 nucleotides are TGTGCCAGCAGCCCCCGACAGGGAGGGACAGATACGCAGTATTTT. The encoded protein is CASSPRQGGTDTQYF.

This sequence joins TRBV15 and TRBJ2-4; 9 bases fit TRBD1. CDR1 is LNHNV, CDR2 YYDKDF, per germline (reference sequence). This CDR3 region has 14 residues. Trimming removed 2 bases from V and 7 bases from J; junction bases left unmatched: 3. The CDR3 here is CATSRSGTGNIQYF. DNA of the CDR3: TGTGCCACCAGCAGATCCGGGACAGGGAACATTCAGTACTTC.

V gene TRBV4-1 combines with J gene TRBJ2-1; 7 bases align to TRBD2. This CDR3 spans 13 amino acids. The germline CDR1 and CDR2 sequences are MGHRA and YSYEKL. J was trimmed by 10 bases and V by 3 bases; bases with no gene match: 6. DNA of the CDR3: TGCGCCAGCAGCCACGCGACGGGAGGCGAGCAGTTCTTC. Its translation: CASSHATGGEQFF.

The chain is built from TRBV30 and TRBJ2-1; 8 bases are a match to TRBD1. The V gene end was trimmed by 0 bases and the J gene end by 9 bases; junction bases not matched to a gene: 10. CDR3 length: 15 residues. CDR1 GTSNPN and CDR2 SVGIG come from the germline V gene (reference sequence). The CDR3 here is CAWSVQDRAWGEQFF. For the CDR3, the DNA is TGTGCCTGGAGTGTTCAGGACAGGGCATGGGGTGAGCAGTTCTTC.

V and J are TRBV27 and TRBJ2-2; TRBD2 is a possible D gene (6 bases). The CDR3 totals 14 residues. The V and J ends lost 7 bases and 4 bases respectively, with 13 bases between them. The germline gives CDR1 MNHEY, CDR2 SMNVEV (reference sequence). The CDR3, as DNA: TGTGCCAGCACCCGGGACTGGGGCACCGGGGAGCTGTTTTTT. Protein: CASTRDWGTGELFF.

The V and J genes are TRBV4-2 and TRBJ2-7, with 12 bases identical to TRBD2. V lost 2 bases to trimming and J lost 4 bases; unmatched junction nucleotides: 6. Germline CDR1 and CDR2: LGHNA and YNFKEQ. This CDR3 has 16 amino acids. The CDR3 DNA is TGTGCCAGCAGCCAACCCGGACTAGCGGGGTCTTACGAGCAGTACTTC. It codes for CASSQPGLAGSYEQYF.

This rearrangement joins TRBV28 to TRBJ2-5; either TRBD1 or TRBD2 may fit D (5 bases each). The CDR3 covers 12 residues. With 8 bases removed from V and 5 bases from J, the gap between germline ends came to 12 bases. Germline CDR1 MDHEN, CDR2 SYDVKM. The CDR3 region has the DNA TGTGCCAGCGGCTCGGGGCTGGAGACCCAGTACTTC. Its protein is CASGSGLETQYF.

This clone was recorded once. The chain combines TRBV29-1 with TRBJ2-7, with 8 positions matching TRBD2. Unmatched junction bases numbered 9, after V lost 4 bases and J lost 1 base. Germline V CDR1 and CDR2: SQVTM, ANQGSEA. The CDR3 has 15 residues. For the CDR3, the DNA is TGCAGCGTTGGACCTTTGAGCGGGAGTTCCTACGAGCAGTACTTC. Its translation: CSVGPLSGSSYEQYF.

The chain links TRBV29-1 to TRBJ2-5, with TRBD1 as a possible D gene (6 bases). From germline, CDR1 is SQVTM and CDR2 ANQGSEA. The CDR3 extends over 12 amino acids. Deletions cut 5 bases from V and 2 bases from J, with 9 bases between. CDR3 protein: CSVRRGQETQYF. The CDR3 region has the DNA TGCAGCGTTCGAAGGGGGCAAGAGACCCAGTACTTC. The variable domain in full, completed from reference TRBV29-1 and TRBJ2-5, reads SAVISQKPSRDICQRGTSLTIQCQVDSQVTMMFWYRQQPGQSLTLIATANQGSEATYESGFVIDKFPISRPNLTFSTLTVSNMSPEDSSIYLCSVRRGQETQYFGPGTRLLVL.

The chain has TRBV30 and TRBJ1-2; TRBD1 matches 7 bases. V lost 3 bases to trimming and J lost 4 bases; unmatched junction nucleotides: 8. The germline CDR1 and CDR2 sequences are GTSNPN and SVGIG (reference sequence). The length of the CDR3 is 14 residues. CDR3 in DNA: TGTGCCTGGAGGGTCCAGACAGGGATCTATGGCTACACCTTC. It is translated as CAWRVQTGIYGYTF.

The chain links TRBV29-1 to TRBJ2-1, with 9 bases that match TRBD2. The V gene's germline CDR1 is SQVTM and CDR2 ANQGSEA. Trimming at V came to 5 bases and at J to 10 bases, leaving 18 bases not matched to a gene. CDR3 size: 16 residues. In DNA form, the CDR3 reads TGCAGCGTTCTGAAAAGAGAAGAGGGTAGCGGGAGAGAGCAGTTCTTC. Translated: CSVLKREEGSGREQFF.

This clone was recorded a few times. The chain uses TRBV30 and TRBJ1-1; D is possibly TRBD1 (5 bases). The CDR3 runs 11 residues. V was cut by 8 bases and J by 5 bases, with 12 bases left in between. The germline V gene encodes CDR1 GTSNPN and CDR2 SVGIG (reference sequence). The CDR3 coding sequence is TGTGCCCGAGGGGCGAAAACTGAAGCTTTCTTT. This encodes CARGAKTEAFF.

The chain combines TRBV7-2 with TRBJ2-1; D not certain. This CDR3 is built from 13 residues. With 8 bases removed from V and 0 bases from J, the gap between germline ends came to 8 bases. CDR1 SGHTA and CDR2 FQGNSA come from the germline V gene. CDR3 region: CASGPSSYNEQFF. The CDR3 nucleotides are TGTGCCAGCGGTCCGAGCTCCTACAATGAGCAGTTCTTC.

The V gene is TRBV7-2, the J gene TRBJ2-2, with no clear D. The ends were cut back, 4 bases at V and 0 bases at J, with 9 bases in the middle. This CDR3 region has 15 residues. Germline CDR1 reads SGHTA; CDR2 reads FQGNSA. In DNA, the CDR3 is TGTGCCAGCAGCTCCGCAACCTCGAACACCGGGGAGCTGTTTTTT. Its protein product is CASSSATSNTGELFF.

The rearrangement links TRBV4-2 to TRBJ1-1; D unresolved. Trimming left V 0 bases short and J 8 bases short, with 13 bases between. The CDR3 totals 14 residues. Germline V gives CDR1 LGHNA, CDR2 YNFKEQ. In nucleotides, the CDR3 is TGTGCCAGCAGCCAAGATGGAGCCAAGGAAGAAGCTTTCTTT. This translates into CASSQDGAKEEAFF.

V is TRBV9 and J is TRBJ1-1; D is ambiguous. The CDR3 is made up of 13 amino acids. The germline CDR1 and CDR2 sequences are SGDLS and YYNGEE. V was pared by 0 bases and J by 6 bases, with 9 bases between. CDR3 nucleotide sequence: TGTGCCAGCAGCGTAGTGTCTAACGCTGAAGCTTTCTTT. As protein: CASSVVSNAEAFF.

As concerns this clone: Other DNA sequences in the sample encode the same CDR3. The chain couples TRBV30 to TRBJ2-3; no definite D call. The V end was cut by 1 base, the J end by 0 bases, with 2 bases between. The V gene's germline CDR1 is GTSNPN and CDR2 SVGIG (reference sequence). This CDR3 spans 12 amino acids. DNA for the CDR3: TGTGCCTGGAGTGGCAGCACAGATACGCAGTATTTT. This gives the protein CAWSGSTDTQYF. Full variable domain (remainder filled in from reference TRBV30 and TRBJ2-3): SQTIHQWPATLVQPVGSPLSLECTVEGTSNPNLYWYRQAAGRGLQLLFYSVGIGQISSEVPQNLSASRPQDRQFILSSKKLLLSDSGFYLCAWSGSTDTQYFGPGTRLTVL.

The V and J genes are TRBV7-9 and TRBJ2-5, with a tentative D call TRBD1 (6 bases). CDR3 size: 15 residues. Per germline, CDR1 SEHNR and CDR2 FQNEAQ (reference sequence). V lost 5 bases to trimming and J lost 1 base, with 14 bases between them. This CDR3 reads CASSPPQGSQETQYF. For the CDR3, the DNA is TGTGCCAGCAGCCCTCCACAGGGAAGCCAAGAGACCCAGTACTTC.

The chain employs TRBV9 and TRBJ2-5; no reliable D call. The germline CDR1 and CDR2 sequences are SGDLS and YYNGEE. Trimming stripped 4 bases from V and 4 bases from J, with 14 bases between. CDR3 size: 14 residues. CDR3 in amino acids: CASSTGAQGETQYF. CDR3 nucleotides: TGTGCCAGCAGCACCGGAGCACAAGGAGAGACCCAGTACTTC.

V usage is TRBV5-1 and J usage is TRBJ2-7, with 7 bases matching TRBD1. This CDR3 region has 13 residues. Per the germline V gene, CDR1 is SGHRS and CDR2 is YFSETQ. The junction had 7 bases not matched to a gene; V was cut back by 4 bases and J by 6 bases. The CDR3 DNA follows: TGCGCCAGCAGCGGAGCTACAGGGGCCGAGCAGTACTTC. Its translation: CASSGATGAEQYF.

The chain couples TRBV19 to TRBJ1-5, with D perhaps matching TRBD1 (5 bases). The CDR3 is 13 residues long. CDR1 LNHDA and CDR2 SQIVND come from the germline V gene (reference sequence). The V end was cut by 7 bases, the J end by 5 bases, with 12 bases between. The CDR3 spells CASTVGAYQPQHF. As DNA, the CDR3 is TGTGCCAGTACCGTTGGGGCTTATCAGCCCCAGCATTTT. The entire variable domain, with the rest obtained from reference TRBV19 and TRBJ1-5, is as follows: DGGITQSPKYLFRKEGQNVTLSCEQNLNHDAMYWYRQDPGQGLRLIYYSQIVNDFQKGDIAEGYSVSREKKESFPLTVTSAQKNPTAFYLCASTVGAYQPQHFGDGTRLSIL.

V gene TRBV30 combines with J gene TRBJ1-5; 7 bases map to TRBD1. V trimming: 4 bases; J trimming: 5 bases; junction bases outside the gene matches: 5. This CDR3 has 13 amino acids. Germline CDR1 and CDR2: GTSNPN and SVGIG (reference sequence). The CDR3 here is CAWTTGMHQPQHF. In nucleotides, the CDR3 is TGTGCCTGGACGACAGGGATGCATCAGCCCCAGCATTTT.